These 29 T cell receptor beta chains were sequenced from one sample in a study of OX40 agonist ivuxolimab in advanced cancers. TCRdb's table, derived via immunoSEQ multiplex PCR, lists solely in-frame clones and lacks some. This table has around 100,000 clones, around nine tenths appearing once. Sequencing was performed on CD4+ or CD8+ T cells sorted from blood, taken in a trial of the OX40 agonist ivuxolimab. These receptors were collected from an adult with an advanced solid tumor such as melanoma, head and neck, liver or kidney cancer.

DNA for the CDR3: TGTGCCAGCAGCACCCGGGGCGGGGACAGCAAAAACACCGGGGAGCTGTTTTTT. Its protein product is CASSTRGGDSKNTGELFF. This sequence joins TRBV7-3 and TRBJ2-2; weak D call: TRBD1 (7 bases). Trimming pared 5 bases from V and 2 bases from J, leaving 21 bases between. The germline V gene encodes CDR1 SGHTA and CDR2 FQGTGA. The length of the CDR3 is 18 residues. Together with reference TRBV7-3 and TRBJ2-2, the CDR3 gives the full variable domain: GAGVSQTPSNKVTEKGKYVELRCDPISGHTALYWYRQSLGQGPEFLIYFQGTGAADDSGLPNDRFFAVRPEGSVSTLKIQRTERGDSAVYLCASSTRGGDSKNTGELFFGEGSRLTVL.

This clone was seen a handful of times. This chain links TRBV10-1 with TRBJ1-2; D possibly corresponds to TRBD1 (6 bases). Between the trimmed V and J ends, which lost 0 bases and 4 bases, there was a span of 9 bases. The CDR3 has 14 residues. Per the germline V gene, CDR1 is WNHNN and CDR2 is SYGVQD (reference sequence). CDR3 sequence: CASSESGQAYGYTF. CDR3 DNA sequence: TGCGCCAGCAGTGAGTCGGGACAAGCCTATGGCTACACCTTC.

CDR3 amino acids: CASSLSTGLSLNEQFF. In nucleotides, the CDR3 is TGTGCCAGCAGCTTATCGACGGGGCTGAGTCTAAATGAGCAGTTCTTC. V gene TRBV7-9 combines with J gene TRBJ2-1; either TRBD1 or TRBD2 may fit D (5 bases each). Germline V gene sequence: CDR1 SEHNR, CDR2 FQNEAQ (reference sequence). Trimming shortened V by 2 bases and J by 7 bases, and 18 bases separated the two germline ends. The CDR3 runs 16 residues. Full variable domain (outside the CDR3, taken from reference TRBV7-9 and TRBJ2-1): DTGVSQNPRHKITKRGQNVTFRCDPISEHNRLYWYRQTLGQGPEFLTYFQNEAQLEKSRLLSDRFSAERPKGSFSTLEIQRTEQGDSAMYLCASSLSTGLSLNEQFFGPGTRLTVL.

The rearrangement uses TRBV2 and TRBJ2-3; tentative D call: TRBD2 (6 bases). Looked up from germline, CDR1 is SNHLY and CDR2 is FYNNEI. Deletions cut 7 bases from V and 8 bases from J, with 13 bases between. The CDR3 is 12 amino acids. This CDR3 is CASTQTRATQYF. DNA of the CDR3: TGTGCCAGCACCCAGACTAGGGCTACGCAGTATTTT.

This clone is a singleton in its sample. The V and J genes are TRBV10-3 and TRBJ2-7; 8 bases map to TRBD1. The CDR3 covers 15 residues. Trimming at V came to 1 base and at J to 4 bases, leaving 6 bases not matched to a gene. Germline V gene sequence: CDR1 ENHRY, CDR2 SYGVKD. The CDR3 bases are TGTGCCATCAGTGAGTTGGACAGGGTTAAGTACGAGCAGTACTTC. Amino acids: CAISELDRVKYEQYF.

V usage is TRBV5-1 and J usage is TRBJ1-4, with a possible D match to TRBD1 (5 bases). V shed 0 bases and J shed 8 bases, with 11 bases lying between them. There are 14 residues in the CDR3. CDR1 and CDR2 (germline): SGHRS, YFSETQ. CDR3 amino acids: CASSLEGRGEKLFF. The DNA of the CDR3 is TGCGCCAGCAGCTTGGAGGGGAGGGGCGAAAAACTGTTTTTT. The whole variable domain, remainder taken from reference TRBV5-1 and TRBJ1-4, is KAGVTQTPRYLIKTRGQQVTLSCSPISGHRSVSWYQQTPGQGLQFLFEYFSETQRNKGNFPGRFSGRQFSNSRSEMNVSTLELGDSALYLCASSLEGRGEKLFFGSGTQLSVL.

This chain joins TRBV11-2 and TRBJ2-3, with 16 bases aligning to TRBD2. CDR3 length: 18 amino acids. V trimming: 5 bases; J trimming: 5 bases; junction bases outside the gene matches: 10. The germline CDR1 and CDR2 sequences are SGHAT and FQNNGV. For the CDR3, the DNA is TGTGCCAGCAGCATCCCCGGGACTAGCGGGGGGGCCGGAGATACGCAGTATTTT. It encodes CASSIPGTSGGAGDTQYF.

V usage is TRBV5-5 and J usage is TRBJ2-1; 13 bases map to TRBD2. Looked up from germline, CDR1 is SGHKS and CDR2 is YYEKEE (reference sequence). V shed 4 bases and J 6 bases; nucleotides not matched to a gene: 4. The CDR3 is 15 residues long. The DNA for the CDR3 is TGTGCCAGCAGCCTAGGACTAGCGGGAGCCAATGAGCAGTTCTTC. Its translation is CASSLGLAGANEQFF.

This chain links TRBV5-4 with TRBJ2-2, with TRBD1 as a possible D gene (6 bases). Germline CDR1 SGHNT, CDR2 YYREEE (reference sequence). The germline V and J ends were trimmed by 4 bases and 5 bases, with 15 bases remaining between them. CDR3 length: 15 residues. CDR3 in DNA: TGTGCCAGCAGCATATACGACAGGCAGACCGGGGAGCTGTTTTTT. Translation: CASSIYDRQTGELFF.

V and J are TRBV11-2 and TRBJ1-1; D is unclear. The CDR3 length is 14 residues. Trimming left V 5 bases short and J 0 bases short, with 10 bases between. Germline CDR1 SGHAT, CDR2 FQNNGV. CDR3: CASSPVRMNTEAFF. CDR3 nucleotide sequence: TGTGCCAGCAGCCCGGTCCGCATGAACACTGAAGCTTTCTTT.

This clone was observed a single time. The same CDR3 arises from other DNA sequences in this sample as well. The DNA for the CDR3 is TGTGCCAGCAGGCGGGGCAATCAGCCCCAGCATTTT. Residues: CASRRGNQPQHF. The chain uses TRBV6-5 and TRBJ1-5; no clear D. The CDR3 is made up of 12 amino acids. CDR1 and CDR2 from the germline V gene are MNHEY and SVGAGI. The V gene lost 6 bases and the J gene lost 2 bases, with 5 bases spanning the gap.

V and J are TRBV6-4 and TRBJ2-3, with D maybe TRBD1 (7 bases). Trimming stripped 8 bases from V and 1 base from J, with 16 bases between. In germline, CDR1 is MRHNA, CDR2 SNTAGT. This CDR3 has 15 residues. The CDR3 bases are TGTGCCAGCGCGTTGGAGGGGGCTGGCACAGATACGCAGTATTTT. Translation: CASALEGAGTDTQYF.

V usage is TRBV2 and J usage is TRBJ1-4, with 7 nucleotides matching TRBD1. The V gene's germline CDR1 is SNHLY and CDR2 FYNNEI. CDR3 size: 14 residues. V shed 6 bases and J 8 bases; nucleotides not matched to a gene: 9. The CDR3 coding sequence is TGTGCCAGCAGGGAGGACAGGCCCAGCGAAAAACTGTTTTTT. This codes for CASREDRPSEKLFF.

The V gene is TRBV29-1, the J gene TRBJ2-5; D is unresolved. The CDR3 length is 12 residues. V was pared by 6 bases and J by 2 bases, with 10 bases between. From germline, CDR1 is SQVTM and CDR2 ANQGSEA. CDR3 sequence reads: CSVQGRQETQYF. The CDR3 coding sequence is TGCAGCGTCCAAGGGCGGCAAGAGACCCAGTACTTC.

The V call is TRBV11-2, the J call TRBJ2-7; the D call may be TRBD1 or TRBD2 (5 bases each). Germline V gene data show CDR1 as SGHAT and CDR2 as FQNNGV. This CDR3 is built from 14 residues. V lost 1 base to trimming and J lost 4 bases, with 11 bases between them. The CDR3 nucleotides read TGTGCCAGCAGCTTAGCTAGAGAGGGGTACGAGCAGTACTTC. This encodes CASSLAREGYEQYF.

V usage is TRBV5-4 and J usage is TRBJ2-5; 8 nucleotides match TRBD1. Germline loops: CDR1 SGHNT, CDR2 YYREEE (reference sequence). V shed 3 bases, J shed 3 bases, and the junction held 4 bases outside the gene matches. The CDR3 spans 14 residues. The CDR3 is CASSSRTGKETQYF. The CDR3 nucleotides are TGTGCCAGCAGCTCACGGACAGGGAAAGAGACCCAGTACTTC.

The rearrangement joins TRBV7-2 to TRBJ2-7, with 7 positions matching TRBD2. Germline loops: CDR1 SGHTA, CDR2 FQGNSA. V gave up 3 bases and J gave up 4 bases; unmatched junction bases: 6. The length of the CDR3 is 14 residues. CDR3 sequence reads: CASSLLAVLYEQYF. The CDR3 region has the DNA TGTGCCAGCAGCTTGCTAGCGGTTCTTTACGAGCAGTACTTC.

The genes are TRBV5-1 and TRBJ2-1, with D maybe TRBD2 (6 bases). This CDR3 comprises 14 residues. The V gene's germline CDR1 is SGHRS and CDR2 YFSETQ. Trimming took off 0 bases at V and 4 bases at J, with 8 bases between the two ends. CDR3: CASSLGDLYNEQFF. CDR3 DNA sequence: TGCGCCAGCAGCTTGGGGGACTTATACAATGAGCAGTTCTTC.

The chain combines TRBV7-2 with TRBJ1-5; 7 bases are shared with TRBD1. V trimming: 5 bases; J trimming: 6 bases; junction bases outside the gene matches: 10. The CDR3 extends over 15 amino acids. Germline V gene lookup returns CDR1 SGHTA and CDR2 FQGNSA. This CDR3 reads CASSTAGGHGQPQHF. The CDR3 DNA follows: TGTGCCAGCAGCACCGCAGGGGGTCATGGTCAGCCCCAGCATTTT. Full variable domain (rest looked up from reference TRBV7-2 and TRBJ1-5): GAGVSQSPSNKVTEKGKDVELRCDPISGHTALYWYRQSLGQGLEFLIYFQGNSAPDKSGLPSDRFSAERTGGSVSTLTIQRTQQEDSAVYLCASSTAGGHGQPQHFGDGTRLSIL.

This clone was seen only a few times. This chain connects TRBV5-8 to TRBJ1-1; D uncertain. Trimming shortened V by 0 bases and J by 1 base, and 4 bases separated the two germline ends. In germline, CDR1 is SGHTS, CDR2 YDEGEE. This CDR3 spans 13 amino acids. The CDR3 nucleotides read TGTGCCAGCAGCTTGGCAGGGAACACTGAAGCTTTCTTT. Amino acid sequence: CASSLAGNTEAFF. The full variable domain, completed using reference TRBV5-8 and TRBJ1-1, is EAGVTQSPTHLIKTRGQQATLRCSPISGHTSVYWYQQALGLGLQFLLWYDEGEERNRGNFPPRFSGRQFPNYSSELNVNALELEDSALYLCASSLAGNTEAFFGQGTRLTVV.

The chain carries TRBV2 and TRBJ2-7; D possibly uses TRBD1 or TRBD2 (5 bases each). The CDR3 runs 13 residues. V shed 11 bases and J shed 0 bases, with 14 bases lying between them. Germline assignment: CDR1 SNHLY and CDR2 FYNNEI. CDR3 residues: CALGDEYSYEQYF. CDR3 sequence (DNA): TGTGCCTTGGGGGACGAATACTCCTACGAGCAGTACTTC.

The gene calls are TRBV2 and TRBJ1-5, with 9 bases fitting TRBD1. V dropped 7 bases and J dropped 6; count of bases not matched to a gene: 7. The CDR3 totals 14 residues. The germline V gene encodes CDR1 SNHLY and CDR2 FYNNEI. CDR3 region: CASTPGQGFQPQHF. In DNA, the CDR3 is TGTGCCAGCACCCCGGGACAGGGATTTCAGCCCCAGCATTTT.

V gene TRBV7-8 combines with J gene TRBJ2-3; 9 nucleotides line up with TRBD2. Germline CDR1 reads SGHVS; CDR2 reads FQNEAQ. With V trimmed by 1 base and J by 2 bases, 7 bases remained unmatched. The CDR3 sequence is 17 residues long. The CDR3 protein is CASSLDRSGSPTDTQYF. The CDR3 nucleotides read TGTGCCAGCAGCTTAGACCGTAGCGGGAGTCCCACAGATACGCAGTATTTT.

The V and J genes are TRBV27 and TRBJ2-1; D is unresolved. V was clipped by 0 bases and J by 4 bases, with 13 bases between them. Germline CDR1 and CDR2: MNHEY and SMNVEV (reference sequence). The CDR3 length is 16 residues. The chain's CDR3 is CASSLSVRGGYNEQFF. The DNA for the CDR3 is TGTGCCAGCAGTTTATCGGTCCGAGGTGGGTACAATGAGCAGTTCTTC.

The chain has TRBV7-3 and TRBJ2-3; TRBD2 matches 11 bases. The CDR3 is made up of 16 amino acids. V gave up 2 bases and J gave up 3 bases; unmatched junction bases: 4. Germline CDR1 and CDR2: SGHTA and FQGTGA. The CDR3 nucleotides read TGTGCCAGCAGCTTAGGGGCTAGCGGGGGGACAGATACGCAGTATTTT. Amino acids: CASSLGASGGTDTQYF.

V and J are TRBV2 and TRBJ1-4, with 11 nucleotides matching TRBD1. This CDR3 is built from 16 residues. CDR1 SNHLY and CDR2 FYNNEI come from the germline V gene. V was clipped by 6 bases and J by 8 bases; unmatched bases: 11. As DNA, the CDR3 is TGTGCCAGCAGGACCCCAGGGGGGACAGGGGGAGAAAAACTGTTTTTT. Its protein is CASRTPGGTGGEKLFF.

This clone was seen a handful of times. The chain links TRBV20-1 to TRBJ1-1; D is uncertain. Germline-derived CDR1 and CDR2 are DFQATT and SNEGSKA (reference sequence). V lost 1 base to trimming and J lost 3 bases, with 3 bases between them. CDR3 length: 11 amino acids. Here the CDR3 reads CSARGDTEAFF. The CDR3 DNA follows: TGCAGTGCTAGAGGAGACACTGAAGCTTTCTTT.

The chain uses TRBV7-7 and TRBJ2-7, with 9 bases fitting TRBD1. Germline CDR1 reads SSHAT; CDR2 reads FNYEAQ (reference sequence). The CDR3 extends over 15 amino acids. V shed 3 bases and J 6 bases; nucleotides not matched to a gene: 9. Here the CDR3 DNA reads TGTGCCAGCAGCTTCCTCGGGACAGGGTTACCCGAGCAGTACTTC. This sequence encodes CASSFLGTGLPEQYF.

V and J are TRBV9 and TRBJ2-7; 13 bases match TRBD2. Germline V gene sequence: CDR1 SGDLS, CDR2 YYNGEE. The junction had 9 bases not matched to a gene; V was cut back by 0 bases and J by 12 bases. CDR3 size: 15 residues. CDR3: CASSVEGLAGAPLYF. In DNA, the CDR3 is TGTGCCAGCAGCGTAGAAGGACTAGCGGGGGCACCTTTGTACTTC.